This TCR beta chain appears in the sequencing data of a study of T cells in Graves' hyperthyroidism and ophthalmopathy. Findings and limits, study-wide: Most clonotypes that expanded in the thyroid above 0.001 also showed up in blood.

RNA transcripts provided the source from which TCR beta CDR3 regions were amplified. TCR CDR3 underwent first-round RT-PCR with the HTBI primer set. TCRdb reprocessed the multiplex PCR reads with MiXCR, giving one entry per CDR3 protein. The data show about 130,000 distinct CDR3 sequences, roughly 23% seen once. This clonotype was recorded at least ten times. Its antigen is unknown. V shed 3 bases and J 6 bases; nucleotides not matched to a gene: 5. Germline V gene sequence: CDR1 KGHSH, CDR2 LQKENI. The CDR3 runs to 16 residues. The sequencing input was blood. The source is a woman aged 50 to 65 with Graves' hyperthyroidism that later progressed to Graves' ophthalmopathy. The chain recombines TRBV18 with TRBJ2-1, with TRBD2 matching 13 bases. CDR3 DNA: TGTGCCAGCTCACCCCGGACTAGCGGGAGAGGCAATGAGCAGTTCTTC. Its translation: CASSPRTSGRGNEQFF.